The clone carrying this T cell receptor beta chain has more than one count but fewer than ten. This record comes from a study of blood T cell repertoires in COVID-19. At the level of the study: Whether acute or convalescent, the COVID-19 samples came from the United States, Italy and Spain. The cDNA or gDNA used as material had been derived from T cells, B-cell-depleted T cells, or PBMCs.

The germline V and J ends were trimmed by 0 bases and 7 bases, with 8 bases remaining between them. CDR3 length equals 14 residues. Germline V gives CDR1 SGHRS, CDR2 YFSETQ. In the authors' workflow: Amplification from reference gene primers served as the basis for estimated nucleated cell counts. Here immunoSEQ multiplex PCR was the method, and the copy in TCRdb shows in-frame clones only, minus some. The V and J calls and clone size were taken over from that table, and D and trimming were inferred from the DNA. The repertoire has a few hundred thousand clones, 65% to 90% of them found once; the top ten carry around 6.9%.

The chain uses TRBV5-1 and TRBJ1-6; D remains ambiguous. This sequence originates from a human donor in a cohort sampled during active COVID-19. The sequencing sample was made of peripheral blood. CDR3 nucleotides: TGCGCCAGCAGCTTGGCCGCGATGAATTCACCCCTCCACTTT. It encodes CASSLAAMNSPLHF. Filled out from reference TRBV5-1 and TRBJ1-6, the complete variable domain reads KAGVTQTPRYLIKTRGQQVTLSCSPISGHRSVSWYQQTPGQGLQFLFEYFSETQRNKGNFPGRFSGRQFSNSRSEMNVSTLELGDSALYLCASSLAAMNSPLHFGNGTRLTVT.